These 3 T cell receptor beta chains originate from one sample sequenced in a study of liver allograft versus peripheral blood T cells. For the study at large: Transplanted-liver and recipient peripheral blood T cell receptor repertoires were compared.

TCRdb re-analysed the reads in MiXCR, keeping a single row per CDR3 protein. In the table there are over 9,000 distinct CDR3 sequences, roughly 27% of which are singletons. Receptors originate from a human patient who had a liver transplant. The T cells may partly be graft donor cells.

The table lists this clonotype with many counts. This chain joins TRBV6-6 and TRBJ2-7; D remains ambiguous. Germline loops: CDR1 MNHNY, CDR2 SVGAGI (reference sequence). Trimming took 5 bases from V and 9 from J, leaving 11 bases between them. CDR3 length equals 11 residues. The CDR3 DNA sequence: TGTGCCAGCAGTCCCGGAGTTACGCAGTACTTC. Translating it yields CASSPGVTQYF.

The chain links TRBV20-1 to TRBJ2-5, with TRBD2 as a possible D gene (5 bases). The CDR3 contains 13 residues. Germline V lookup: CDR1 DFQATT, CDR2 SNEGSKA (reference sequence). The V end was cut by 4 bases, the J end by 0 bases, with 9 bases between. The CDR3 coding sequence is TGCAGTGCTATCACGGGGAACCAAGAGACCCAGTACTTC. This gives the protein CSAITGNQETQYF.

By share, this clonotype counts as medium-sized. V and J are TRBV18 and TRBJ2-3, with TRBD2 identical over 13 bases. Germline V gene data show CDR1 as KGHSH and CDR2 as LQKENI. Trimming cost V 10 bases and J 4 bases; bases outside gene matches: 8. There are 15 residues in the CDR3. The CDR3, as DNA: TGTGCCACCTTGGGGACTAGCGGGGTGGCAGATACGCAGTATTTT. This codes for CATLGTSGVADTQYF. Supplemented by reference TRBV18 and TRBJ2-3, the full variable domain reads NAGVMQNPRHLVRRRGQEARLRCSPMKGHSHVYWYRQLPEEGLKFMVYLQKENIIDESGMPKERFSAEFPKEGPSILRIQQVVRGDSAAYFCATLGTSGVADTQYFGPGTRLTVL.